One sample yielded the 20 T cell receptor beta chains listed below, sequenced in a study of neurological immune-mediated disorders. TCRdb re-derived calls from the 5' RACE reads in MiXCR, one entry per CDR3 protein. The repertoire consists of 30,000 to 45,000 distinct CDR3 sequences, with 9.5% to 13% occurring once and the leading ten covering 3.9%. What was sequenced was CD4+ T cells from blood. The receptors were sampled from a young woman with HTLV-1-associated myelopathy (HAM/TSP).

The table lists this clonotype with many counts. V and J are TRBV19 and TRBJ2-6; D might be TRBD1 (6 bases). CDR3 length: 17 amino acids. V lost 8 bases and J 0 bases, leaving 17 bases between the germline ends. Germline-derived CDR1 and CDR2 are LNHDA and SQIVND (reference sequence). CDR3 amino acids: CASHTRTANSGANVLTF. Written as DNA, the CDR3 is TGTGCCAGTCACACGCGGACAGCGAACTCTGGGGCCAACGTCCTGACTTTC.

This clonotype was observed many times. This chain joins TRBV3-1 and TRBJ2-2; D unresolved. Germline V gives CDR1 LGHDT, CDR2 YNNKEL (reference sequence). The V gene lost 8 bases and the J gene lost 3 bases, with 13 bases spanning the gap. The CDR3 is 14 amino acids. Here the CDR3 DNA reads TGTGCCAGCCGTAAGAAGGTGGACACCGGGGAGCTGTTTTTT. Its translation is CASRKKVDTGELFF.

In its sample, this clonotype was seen many times. The CDR3 loop reads CASSPRDSHSGNTIYF. The CDR3 nucleotides are TGTGCCAGCAGCCCCAGGGACTCCCACTCTGGAAACACCATATATTTT. The V call is TRBV7-9, the J call TRBJ1-3, with a possible D match to TRBD1 (5 bases). V lost 5 bases and J lost 0, with 14 bases in between. This CDR3 is 16 amino acids long. CDR1 is SEHNR, CDR2 FQNEAQ, per germline (reference sequence).

The chain joins TRBV5-1 to TRBJ2-2; a weak D match, TRBD1 (8 bases). Germline lookup yields CDR1 SGHRS and CDR2 YFSETQ. The CDR3 has 15 amino acids. The ends were cut back, 4 bases at V and 9 bases at J, with 19 bases in the middle. The CDR3 DNA reads as TGCGCCAGCAGCGAACAGGGGGGGAACACAAGGGAGCTGTTTTTT. Encoded protein: CASSEQGGNTRELFF.

At least ten counts were recorded for this clonotype. The chain uses TRBV2 and TRBJ2-6; 10 bases agree with TRBD1. The CDR3 length is 18 residues. V was clipped by 6 bases and J by 0 bases; unmatched bases: 8. CDR1 and CDR2 from the germline V gene are SNHLY and FYNNEI. CDR3 DNA sequence: TGTGCCAGCAGGACAGGGGGCTTTCGACTCTCTGGGGCCAACGTCCTGACTTTC. This gives the protein CASRTGGFRLSGANVLTF.

This clonotype was counted ten times or more. The J gene is TRBJ1-1, the V gene TRBV29-1; no reliable D call. CDR3 length: 14 amino acids. Between the trimmed V and J ends, which lost 6 bases and 1 base, there was a span of 15 bases. Per the germline V gene, CDR1 is SQVTM and CDR2 is ANQGSEA. The CDR3 region is CSVIQSFGNTEAFF. The CDR3 bases are TGCAGCGTCATACAGAGCTTTGGGAACACTGAAGCTTTCTTT.

This clonotype was counted at least ten times. The chain carries TRBV20-1 and TRBJ2-1, with D possibly matching TRBD1 (5 bases). V was pared by 4 bases and J by 4 bases, with 8 bases between. This CDR3 comprises 12 residues. The germline V gene has CDR1 DFQATT and CDR2 SNEGSKA (reference sequence). This CDR3 reads CSATRQYNEQFF. The CDR3, as DNA: TGCAGTGCTACCAGACAGTACAATGAGCAGTTCTTC.

This clonotype was recorded at least ten times. This chain connects TRBV15 to TRBJ2-5, with 9 bases that match TRBD1. The CDR3 is made up of 17 amino acids. Trimming removed 5 bases from V and 3 bases from J; junction bases left unmatched: 13. CDR1 is LNHNV and CDR2 is YYDKDF in the germline V gene (reference sequence). CDR3 bases: TGTGCCACCAGCTCGGGACAGGGCCGGTTTGGGAAAGAGACCCAGTACTTC. Its translation is CATSSGQGRFGKETQYF.

This clonotype has more than one count but fewer than ten. The rearrangement joins TRBV4-2 to TRBJ2-3; D possibly corresponds to TRBD2 (7 bases). This CDR3 comprises 18 residues. V was clipped by 0 bases and J by 7 bases, with 23 bases between them. CDR1 is LGHNA and CDR2 is YNFKEQ in the germline V gene. This CDR3 is CASSQEGGIRGLTYTQYF. CDR3 nucleotides: TGTGCCAGCAGCCAAGAAGGGGGGATCCGGGGACTAACGTATACGCAGTATTTT.

This clonotype was seen ten or more times. The V and J genes are TRBV5-6 and TRBJ1-4; the match to TRBD1 covers 8 bases. With 4 bases clipped from V and 6 bases from J, the junction kept 5 bases outside the gene matches. This CDR3 contains 14 residues. Germline CDR1 is SGHDT and CDR2 is YYEEEE. The CDR3 DNA follows: TGTGCCAGCAGCCGAAAACAGGGGGATGAAAAACTGTTTTTT. Translation gives CASSRKQGDEKLFF.

Many counts were recorded for this clonotype. The gene calls are TRBV6-2 or TRBV6-3 and TRBJ2-7, with TRBD2 as a possible D gene (7 bases). Trimming stripped 6 bases from V and 0 bases from J, with 18 bases between. The CDR3 is 16 amino acids. Looked up from germline, CDR1 is MNHEY and CDR2 is SVGEGT. The CDR3 loop reads CASSPSGGPSSYEQYF. CDR3 sequence (DNA): TGTGCCAGCAGCCCATCGGGGGGCCCTAGCTCCTACGAGCAGTACTTC.

This clonotype appeared many times. The chain has TRBV2 and TRBJ1-6; tentative D call: TRBD1 (5 bases). Trimming took 4 bases from V and 2 from J, leaving 18 bases between them. This CDR3 region has 18 residues. CDR1 and CDR2 from the germline V gene are SNHLY and FYNNEI. CDR3 sequence reads: CASSVQGRSPTYNSPLHF. CDR3 nucleotide sequence: TGTGCCAGCAGTGTGCAGGGCAGATCTCCTACCTATAATTCACCCCTCCACTTT. Full variable domain (outside the CDR3, taken from reference TRBV2 and TRBJ1-6): EPEVTQTPSHQVTQMGQEVILRCVPISNHLYFYWYRQILGQKVEFLVSFYNNEISEKSEIFDDQFSVERPDGSNFTLKIRSTKLEDSAMYFCASSVQGRSPTYNSPLHFGNGTRLTVT.

At least ten counts were recorded for this clonotype. The chain carries TRBV6-5 and TRBJ2-7; possibly TRBD2 for D (5 bases). V dropped 2 bases and J dropped 2 bases, with 10 bases sitting between them. Germline V lookup: CDR1 MNHEY, CDR2 SVGAGI. The CDR3 consists of 14 residues. The DNA of the CDR3 is TGTGCCAGCAGTTACCGCGCCGGGACCTACGAGCAGTACTTC. The encoded protein is CASSYRAGTYEQYF.

V usage is TRBV2 and J usage is TRBJ1-4; 7 bases are a match to TRBD1. Germline-derived CDR1 and CDR2 are SNHLY and FYNNEI. The CDR3 totals 15 residues. After removal of 4 bases from V and 5 bases from J, the junction contained 7 bases not matched to a gene. The CDR3 region is CASSADRARNEKLFF. The CDR3 nucleotides are TGTGCCAGCAGTGCCGACAGGGCGAGGAATGAAAAACTGTTTTTT. Drawing the rest from reference TRBV2 and TRBJ1-4, the complete variable domain is EPEVTQTPSHQVTQMGQEVILRCVPISNHLYFYWYRQILGQKVEFLVSFYNNEISEKSEIFDDQFSVERPDGSNFTLKIRSTKLEDSAMYFCASSADRARNEKLFFGSGTQLSVL.

This clonotype was seen at least ten times. The rearrangement uses TRBV5-1 and TRBJ1-1; D gene unclear. Trimming left V 2 bases short and J 1 base short, with 9 bases between. The CDR3 runs 14 residues. Looked up from germline, CDR1 is SGHRS and CDR2 is YFSETQ. CDR3 bases: TGCGCCAGCAGCTTCAGAGGTGGGAACACTGAAGCTTTCTTT. This gives the protein CASSFRGGNTEAFF. Drawing the rest from reference TRBV5-1 and TRBJ1-1, the complete variable domain is KAGVTQTPRYLIKTRGQQVTLSCSPISGHRSVSWYQQTPGQGLQFLFEYFSETQRNKGNFPGRFSGRQFSNSRSEMNVSTLELGDSALYLCASSFRGGNTEAFFGQGTRLTVV.

Many counts were recorded for this clonotype. Mismatch with germline at one junction end may stem from a read error. The chain combines TRBV5-1 with TRBJ1-3; D remains ambiguous. Germline-derived CDR1 and CDR2 are SGHRS and YFSETQ. The CDR3 extends over 14 amino acids. DNA of the CDR3: TGCGCCAGCAGCTCCTTTGGCCCTGGCAACACCATATATTTT. It yields the protein CASSSFGPGNTIYF.

In regard to this clonotype: Since the CDR3 does not end with the conserved phenylalanine or tryptophan, this likely comes from a read error. No DNA is shown, since the ends of the CDR3 on it are uncertain; the CDR3 is the one TCRdb lists. The J gene is TRBJ1-4, the V gene TRBV7-9; the table's D call TRBD1 went unverified against the DNA. CDR1 SEHNR and CDR2 FQNEAQ come from the germline V gene (reference sequence). With termini counted, the CDR3 has 15 amino acids. This chain's CDR3 is CASSLGVVRGEKLLV.

In its sample, this clonotype was seen many times. The chain is built from TRBV20-1 and TRBJ2-3; D could derive from TRBD1 or TRBD2 (5 bases each). Germline V gene data show CDR1 as DFQATT and CDR2 as SNEGSKA (reference sequence). This CDR3 region has 12 residues. V lost 4 bases, J lost 4 bases, and 9 bases lay in between. CDR3 DNA: TGCAGTGCTAAGTGGGGGTCAGATACGCAGTATTTT. This encodes CSAKWGSDTQYF.

This clonotype has at least ten counts. CDR3 in DNA: TGCAGTGCTAGAGATCGCGGGAAGGGGGACTATGGCTACACCTTC. This encodes CSARDRGKGDYGYTF. The rearrangement links TRBV20-1 to TRBJ1-2; D perhaps matches TRBD1 (6 bases). V was trimmed by 0 bases and J by 3 bases, leaving 14 bases between them. Germline CDR1 reads DFQATT; CDR2 reads SNEGSKA (reference sequence). The length of the CDR3 is 15 residues.

This clonotype was observed many times. The chain employs TRBV7-3 and TRBJ2-3; D unresolved. The germline gives CDR1 SGHTA, CDR2 FQGTGA. Trimming pared 5 bases from V and 1 base from J, leaving 10 bases between. This CDR3 is 14 amino acids long. CDR3 in amino acids: CASSRSWGTDTQYF. CDR3 bases: TGTGCCAGCAGCCGCTCCTGGGGCACAGATACGCAGTATTTT.